Each of the 13 T cell receptor beta chains below was sequenced from the same sample in a study of Ad26.COV2.S vaccination and SARS-CoV-2 variants. Treatment described: 19 received Ad26.COV2.S at low or high dose, single or two shots; about 5 received placebo; per-sample allocation not given. Sampling was performed 63 days after the first vaccine or placebo injection. TCRdb keeps only in-frame clones here, not all; method: immunoSEQ multiplex PCR. Of some 410,000 clones listed, roughly 90% were seen once; the top ten hold roughly 1.7%. The source was peripheral blood, collected in a trial of Ad26.COV2.S vaccine versus placebo. Receptors originate from a person aged 18 to 59 who received the Ad26.COV2.S COVID-19 vaccine or a placebo.

This clone has just one count. The J gene is TRBJ1-1, the V gene TRBV4-3; 9 bases align to TRBD1. V lost 3 bases and J lost 4; bases outside the gene matches: 6. Per germline, CDR1 LGHNA and CDR2 YSLEER. This CDR3 comprises 15 residues. The CDR3 sequence is CASSHSRQGGTEAFF. CDR3 DNA sequence: TGCGCCAGCAGCCATAGTAGACAGGGGGGCACTGAAGCTTTCTTT.

This chain connects TRBV29-1 to TRBJ2-5, with 8 bases that match TRBD1. Per the germline V gene, CDR1 is SQVTM and CDR2 is ANQGSEA. Germline trimming cut 5 bases from V and 2 bases from J; bases unmatched to any gene: 13. CDR3 size: 16 residues. The DNA of the CDR3 is TGCAGCGTTCAATTCCACCGGGACAGGTCACAAGAGACCCAGTACTTC. Its protein is CSVQFHRDRSQETQYF.

V and J are TRBV7-9 and TRBJ1-4; D perhaps matches TRBD1 (5 bases). The length of the CDR3 is 18 residues. From germline, CDR1 is SEHNR and CDR2 FQNEAQ (reference sequence). V dropped 3 bases and J dropped 4 bases, with 21 bases sitting between them. The CDR3 sequence: CASSFDQTEPYLNEKLFF. In DNA form, the CDR3 reads TGTGCCAGCAGCTTCGATCAGACAGAGCCATACCTTAATGAAAAACTGTTTTTT.

The chain combines TRBV27 with TRBJ2-7; D is perhaps TRBD1 or TRBD2 (5 bases each). The V end lost 4 bases, the J end lost 1 base, and 8 bases lay between the germline ends. The CDR3 is 13 amino acids. CDR1 MNHEY and CDR2 SMNVEV come from the germline V gene (reference sequence). The CDR3 spells CASSWDGSYEQYF. The DNA for the CDR3 is TGTGCCAGCAGTTGGGACGGTTCCTACGAGCAGTACTTC.

This chain connects TRBV6-2 or TRBV6-3 to TRBJ2-6; D ambiguous. The V gene's germline CDR1 is MNHEY and CDR2 SVGEGT. This CDR3 has 15 amino acids. Deletions cut 2 bases from V and 0 bases from J, with 5 bases between. CDR3 amino acids: CASSYGRSGANVLTF. The CDR3 DNA is TGTGCCAGCAGTTACGGCCGCTCTGGGGCCAACGTCCTGACTTTC.

In DNA form, the CDR3 reads TGTGCCAGCAGCAAGGACCCAACCGACACTGAAGCTTTCTTT. Encoded protein: CASSKDPTDTEAFF. V is TRBV21-1 and J is TRBJ1-1. TRBV21-1 represents a pseudogene. The CDR3 loop spans 14 amino acids.

This chain joins TRBV6-2 or TRBV6-3 and TRBJ2-2; tentatively, D is TRBD2 (6 bases). Trimming removed 0 bases from V and 0 bases from J, with 17 bases in between. The CDR3 sequence is 19 residues long. The V gene's germline CDR1 is MNHEY and CDR2 SVGEGT. As DNA, the CDR3 is TGTGCCAGCAGTTACTCGTACAGCGGGCGGATAACGAACACCGGGGAGCTGTTTTTT. Translating it yields CASSYSYSGRITNTGELFF.

This chain joins TRBV5-6 and TRBJ2-7; D unclear. The germline V and J ends were trimmed by 3 bases and 7 bases, with 11 bases remaining between them. Germline V CDR1 and CDR2: SGHDT, YYEEEE. This CDR3 has 12 amino acids. CDR3 region: CASSWGEDEQYF. The CDR3 DNA sequence: TGTGCCAGCAGCTGGGGTGAGGATGAGCAGTACTTC.

Details on this clone: At one of its ends the junction is not consistent with the germline gene, which may arise from a read error. The chain links TRBV20-1 to TRBJ1-2, with unresolved D. The CDR3 contains 8 residues. The germline gives CDR1 DFQATT, CDR2 SNEGSKA (reference sequence). The chain's CDR3 is CSVKSEHF. For the CDR3, the DNA is TGCAGTGTCAAGAGTGAGCACTTC.

The rearrangement joins TRBV28 to TRBJ2-2, with a possible D match to TRBD2 (5 bases). CDR3 length equals 14 residues. Germline CDR1 reads MDHEN; CDR2 reads SYDVKM. V lost 1 base and J 4 bases, leaving 7 bases between the germline ends. CDR3 DNA sequence: TGTGCCAGCAGTTTATCCGGGGTCACCGGGGAGCTGTTTTTT. This gives the protein CASSLSGVTGELFF.

This rearrangement joins TRBV7-9 to TRBJ2-7; possible D gene TRBD1, 6 bases. V was cut by 0 bases and J by 6 bases, with 15 bases left in between. CDR1 and CDR2 (germline): SEHNR, FQNEAQ (reference sequence). CDR3 length: 15 residues. CDR3 residues: CASSLADRVLPEQYF. The CDR3 bases are TGTGCCAGCAGCTTAGCGGACAGAGTTCTGCCCGAGCAGTACTTC. The full variable domain, rest sourced from reference TRBV7-9 and TRBJ2-7, is DTGVSQNPRHKITKRGQNVTFRCDPISEHNRLYWYRQTLGQGPEFLTYFQNEAQLEKSRLLSDRFSAERPKGSFSTLEIQRTEQGDSAMYLCASSLADRVLPEQYFGPGTRLTVT.

The chain employs TRBV5-6 and TRBJ1-1, with a weak D call TRBD1 (5 bases). V lost 3 bases to trimming and J lost 6 bases, with 18 bases between them. The germline V gene has CDR1 SGHDT and CDR2 YYEEEE. The CDR3 consists of 15 residues. The CDR3, as DNA: TGTGCCAGCAGCTGGGTCCCTGAGTCGACAGCTGAAGCTTTCTTT. Its translation is CASSWVPESTAEAFF.

The V gene is TRBV7-9, the J gene TRBJ1-5; D gene unclear. CDR1 is SEHNR, CDR2 FQNEAQ, per germline (reference sequence). V dropped 0 bases and J dropped 5 bases, with 8 bases sitting between them. The length of the CDR3 is 14 residues. CDR3 sequence: CASSLANRDQPQHF. CDR3 bases: TGTGCCAGCAGCTTAGCGAACAGAGATCAGCCCCAGCATTTT. Complete variable domain (other parts from reference TRBV7-9 and TRBJ1-5): DTGVSQNPRHKITKRGQNVTFRCDPISEHNRLYWYRQTLGQGPEFLTYFQNEAQLEKSRLLSDRFSAERPKGSFSTLEIQRTEQGDSAMYLCASSLANRDQPQHFGDGTRLSIL.